The clone carrying this TCR beta chain was seen at least ten times. The target antigen is unknown. The CDR3 loop spans 16 amino acids. CDR1 and CDR2 (germline): LGHNA, YSLEER. Trimming at V came to 1 base and at J to 3 bases, leaving 6 bases not matched to a gene. These data come from a study of T-cell reconstitution after alpha-beta-depleted transplantation in children. Preparation of the TCRbeta library was carried out with unique molecular identifiers. TCRdb passed the PCR reads through MiXCR, listing each CDR3 protein once. This sample has 90,000 to 130,000 distinct CDR3 sequences; around 6.4% occur once, and the top ten carry roughly 25%. Study observations and caveats: When one year had passed after transplant, most T-cell counts and diversity came from newly produced T cells. High day-60 TCRbeta diversity in some patients came from surviving recipient T cells and thymic progenitors.

The sample here was PBMCs, mostly from graft donor cells, taken 360 days after TCRalphabeta/CD19-depleted stem cell transplant. The sequence came from a male patient aged 2 to 9 who had a stem cell transplant for acute lymphoblastic leukemia, so the T cells may come from the graft donor. The rearrangement links TRBV4-3 to TRBJ2-7; 10 bases match TRBD2. The chain's CDR3 is CASSQVASGSIYEQYF. The CDR3 region has the DNA TGCGCCAGCAGCCAAGTGGCTAGCGGGAGTATCTACGAGCAGTACTTC.